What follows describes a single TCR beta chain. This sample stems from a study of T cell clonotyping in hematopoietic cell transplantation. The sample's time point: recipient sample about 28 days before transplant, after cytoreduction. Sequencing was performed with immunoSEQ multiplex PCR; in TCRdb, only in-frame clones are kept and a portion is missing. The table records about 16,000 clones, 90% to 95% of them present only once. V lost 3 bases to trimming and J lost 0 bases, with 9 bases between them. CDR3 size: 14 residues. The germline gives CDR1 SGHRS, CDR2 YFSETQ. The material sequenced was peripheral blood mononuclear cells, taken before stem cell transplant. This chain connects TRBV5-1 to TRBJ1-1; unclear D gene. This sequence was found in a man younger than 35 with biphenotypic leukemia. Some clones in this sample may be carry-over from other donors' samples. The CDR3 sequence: CASSSPRMNTEAFF. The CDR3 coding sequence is TGCGCCAGCAGCTCCCCGCGGATGAACACTGAAGCTTTCTTT.